One sample yielded the 7 T cell receptor beta chains listed below, sequenced in a study of CD8+CD57+ T cells in acquired aplastic anemia. According to the study, genomic DNA was the template for TCR beta VDJ and CDR3 profiling. TCRdb re-analysed the reads in MiXCR, keeping a single row per CDR3 protein. The data show 33,000 or so distinct CDR3 sequences, with roughly 77% seen just once and over 20% held by the top ten. The sequenced sample was sorted CD4+, CD8+, or CD8+CD57+ T cells (not recorded which) from PBMCs. All receptors come from a human donor in good health, serving as a control.

This clonotype has more than one count but fewer than ten. CDR3 nucleotide sequence: TGTGCCAGCAGTTATCGAGGGGATAACTATGGCTACACCTTC. Residues: CASSYRGDNYGYTF. The rearrangement joins TRBV2 to TRBJ1-2; tentative D call: TRBD1 (5 bases). The V end lost 5 bases, the J end lost 1 base, and 11 bases lay between the germline ends. The germline CDR1 and CDR2 sequences are SNHLY and FYNNEI. This CDR3 is built from 14 residues.

This rearrangement joins TRBV5-6 to TRBJ2-3; 8 nucleotides match TRBD2. Germline CDR1 and CDR2: SGHDT and YYEEEE. The J segment lost 3 bases and the V segment lost 3 bases, leaving 3 bases of the junction unmatched. The length of the CDR3 is 14 residues. The CDR3 DNA reads TGTGCCAGCAGCTCTCGGGGGGGAACAGATACGCAGTATTTT. As protein: CASSSRGGTDTQYF.

The CDR3 nucleotides read TGTGCCACCAGCAGAGACAGGCTCGGGTACACCTTC. Its translation: CATSRDRLGYTF. This chain joins TRBV15 and TRBJ1-2; D unclear. The CDR3 consists of 12 residues. Germline CDR1 LNHNV, CDR2 YYDKDF (reference sequence). Deletions cut 0 bases from V and 11 bases from J, with 10 bases between.

This clonotype was counted at least ten times. The chain has TRBV11-3 and TRBJ1-1, with D possibly being TRBD1 (6 bases). The CDR3 is made up of 15 amino acids. CDR1 and CDR2 (germline): SGHNT, YENEEA. The V end lost 0 bases, the J end lost 1 base, and 9 bases lay between the germline ends. The CDR3 here is CASSLDLTGNTEAFF. CDR3 nucleotides: TGTGCCAGCAGCTTAGATCTGACAGGGAACACTGAAGCTTTCTTT.

This clonotype was recorded only once. V usage is TRBV20-1 and J usage is TRBJ2-4; D is unresolved. Trimming removed 1 base from V and 11 bases from J, with 18 bases in between. Germline V lookup: CDR1 DFQATT, CDR2 SNEGSKA (reference sequence). CDR3 length: 14 residues. The CDR3, as DNA: TGCAGTGCTAGAGCAACGGGCCGGCCTTCTTTTCAGTACTTC. It yields the protein CSARATGRPSFQYF.

This rearrangement joins TRBV10-3 to TRBJ2-3; D may be TRBD1 or TRBD2 (5 bases each). The germline V gene encodes CDR1 ENHRY and CDR2 SYGVKD. Trimming shortened V by 1 base and J by 7 bases, and 18 bases separated the two germline ends. The CDR3 contains 16 residues. CDR3 nucleotide sequence: TGTGCCATCAGTGAGTGGATACAGAGGGGAGATAATACGCAGTATTTT. Translation: CAISEWIQRGDNTQYF.

The V call is TRBV20-1, the J call TRBJ2-7; 7 bases map to TRBD1. Trimming took 3 bases from V and 2 from J; bases not matched to a gene: 4. The CDR3 runs to 13 residues. The V gene's germline CDR1 is DFQATT and CDR2 SNEGSKA (reference sequence). The CDR3 region has the DNA TGCAGTGCTAGTTCCGACAGGGCCTACGAGCAGTACTTC. This translates into CSASSDRAYEQYF.